This TCR beta chain stems from a study of blood T cell repertoires in COVID-19. Study in general: From T cells, B-cell-depleted T cells, or PBMCs came the material, which was cDNA or gDNA.

The CDR3 loop spans 17 amino acids. Germline values: CDR1 MNHNS, CDR2 SASEGT. After removal of 4 bases from V and 0 bases from J, the junction contained 8 bases not matched to a gene. Method: immunoSEQ multiplex PCR; TCRdb's copy keeps in-frame clones and lacks some. The table has fewer than 100,000 clones, 90% seen once; the top ten hold less than 0.85%. This TCR derives from an elderly woman with acute or convalescent COVID-19. The specimen sequenced was peripheral blood. The chain recombines TRBV6-1 with TRBJ1-4; 7 bases are a match to TRBD1. Here the CDR3 DNA reads TGTGCCAGCAGTGGGAGACAGGGCGGGGCAACTAATGAAAAACTGTTTTTT. It yields the protein CASSGRQGGATNEKLFF.